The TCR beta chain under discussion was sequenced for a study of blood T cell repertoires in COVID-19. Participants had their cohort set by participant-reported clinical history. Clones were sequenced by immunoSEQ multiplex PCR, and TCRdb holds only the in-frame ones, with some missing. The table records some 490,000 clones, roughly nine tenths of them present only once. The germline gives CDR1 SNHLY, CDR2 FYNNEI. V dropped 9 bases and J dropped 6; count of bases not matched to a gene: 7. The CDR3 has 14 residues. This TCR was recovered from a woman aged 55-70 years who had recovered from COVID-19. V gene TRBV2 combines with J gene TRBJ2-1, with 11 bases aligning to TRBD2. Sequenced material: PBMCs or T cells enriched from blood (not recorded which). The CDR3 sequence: CASWVAGGLNEQFF. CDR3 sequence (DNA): TGTGCCAGTTGGGTAGCGGGGGGGCTCAATGAGCAGTTCTTC.